One and the same sample provided the 27 T cell receptor beta chains below, sequenced in a study of blood T cells in healthy people across ages. Primed by a sample-barcoded 5' primer and a J-beta primer mix, a second PCR proceeded for 7 to 11 cycles. TCRdb reprocessed the 5' RACE reads via MiXCR and lists one record per CDR3 protein. This sample has around 800,000 distinct CDR3 sequences, with under 55% found just once. Material for sequencing was blood. The receptors derive from a man between 60 and 75 years old in good health.

This clonotype has just one count. A much larger clone differs from this one at a single base, so this may be a read error. The chain uses TRBV25-1 and TRBJ2-7, with D unclear. The DNA matches TRBJ2-5 better at its end, which makes the J call doubtful. CDR1 and CDR2 (germline): MGHDK, SYGVNS. This CDR3 contains 13 residues. This CDR3 is CVSSDQPQETQYF. For the CDR3, the DNA is TGTGTCAGCAGTGACCAGCCCCAAGAGACCCAGTACTTC.

About this clonotype itself: At one boundary the junction diverges from the germline segment, which might be a read error. V is TRBV27 and J is TRBJ1-2; D gene unclear. This CDR3 spans 14 amino acids. CDR1 MNHEY and CDR2 SMNVEV come from the germline V gene (reference sequence). The CDR3 spells CASSVSKGVYGYTF. CDR3 sequence (DNA): TGTGCCAGCAGTGTATCGAAGGGCGTCTATGGCTACACCTTC.

The V and J genes are TRBV20-1 and TRBJ2-7; D unclear. There are 15 residues in the CDR3. The V and J ends lost 0 bases and 2 bases respectively, with 14 bases between them. Germline V gene sequence: CDR1 DFQATT, CDR2 SNEGSKA (reference sequence). The CDR3 DNA is TGCAGTGCTAGAGAACAAGGATCCCTCCCCTACGAGCAGTACTTC. The encoded protein is CSAREQGSLPYEQYF.

V is TRBV20-1 and J is TRBJ1-1; TRBD1 agrees at 9 bases. Germline assignment: CDR1 DFQATT and CDR2 SNEGSKA (reference sequence). The CDR3 sequence is 11 residues long. CDR3 sequence reads: CRGQGGDEAFF. The CDR3 DNA is TGCAGGGGACAGGGAGGGGATGAAGCTTTCTTT.

V usage is TRBV13 and J usage is TRBJ2-5, with a tentative D call TRBD2 (6 bases). Trimming removed 8 bases at V and 4 bases at J, with 14 bases between. Germline CDR1 and CDR2: PRHDT and FYEKMQ (reference sequence). The CDR3 length is 13 residues. In DNA form, the CDR3 reads TGTGCCAGCGGGACTGCGGGAAGAGAGACCCAGTACTTC. It encodes CASGTAGRETQYF.

This clonotype was observed once. The chain carries TRBV7-9 and TRBJ2-3; a possible D gene is TRBD1 (5 bases). Trimming removed 1 base at V and 2 bases at J, with 10 bases between. Per the germline V gene, CDR1 is SEHNR and CDR2 is FQNEAQ (reference sequence). This CDR3 is built from 15 residues. The CDR3 loop reads CASSLGQGFTDTQYF. The CDR3 region has the DNA TGTGCCAGCAGCTTAGGTCAGGGCTTCACAGATACGCAGTATTTT.

V and J are TRBV6-1 and TRBJ2-6; D gene unclear. CDR3 size: 14 residues. Germline V gives CDR1 MNHNS, CDR2 SASEGT. Trimming took 3 bases from V and 12 from J, leaving 15 bases between them. CDR3 in amino acids: CASSDPRAASVLTF. The CDR3, as DNA: TGTGCCAGCAGTGATCCCCGGGCCGCTAGCGTCCTGACTTTC.

Note on this clonotype: Given a much more abundant clone one base away, this may be a read error. The CDR3: CASSDKGLAGETQYF. The CDR3 nucleotides are TGTGCCAGCAGTGATAAAGGACTAGCTGGAGAGACCCAGTACTTC. The chain has TRBV25-1 and TRBJ2-5; the match to TRBD2 covers 8 bases. V shed 3 bases, J shed 4 bases, and the junction held 7 bases outside the gene matches. Germline CDR1 reads MGHDK; CDR2 reads SYGVNS. CDR3 length equals 15 residues.

This CDR3 reads CASSPSSRRHHGELFF. CDR3 bases: TGTGCCAGCAGTCCCTCCAGCAGGAGACACCACGGGGAGCTGTTTTTT. The chain has TRBV12-3 or TRBV12-4 and TRBJ2-2; D is ambiguous. Deletions cut 5 bases from V and 7 bases from J, with 20 bases between. CDR3 size: 16 residues.

The V gene is TRBV7-2, the J gene TRBJ2-3; 11 bases are a match to TRBD2. This CDR3 region has 16 residues. Germline V gene data show CDR1 as SGHTA and CDR2 as FQGNSA. The V and J ends lost 5 bases and 5 bases, in that order; junction bases with no gene match: 9. The DNA for the CDR3 is TGTGCCAGCAGCCCCTCTAGCGGGGGGCGGGGAGATACGCAGTATTTT. It specifies CASSPSSGGRGDTQYF.

This chain connects TRBV19 to TRBJ2-3; 11 bases agree with TRBD2. The CDR3 spans 16 residues. V lost 3 bases, J lost 1 base, and 3 bases stayed unmatched. Germline V CDR1 and CDR2: LNHDA, SQIVND (reference sequence). The CDR3 DNA sequence: TGTGCCAGTAGTATGGCGACTAGCGGGGGCACAGATACGCAGTATTTT. It is translated as CASSMATSGGTDTQYF.

This clonotype was seen a handful of times. The chain combines TRBV20-1 with TRBJ2-1; TRBD2 aligns across 12 bases. The CDR3 is 14 residues long. V lost 4 bases, J lost 8 bases, and 6 bases stayed unmatched. Germline V gene lookup returns CDR1 DFQATT and CDR2 SNEGSKA (reference sequence). CDR3 bases: TGCAGTGCTATGACTAGCGGGGGCAATTATGAGCAGTTCTTC. As protein: CSAMTSGGNYEQFF.

V is TRBV20-1 and J is TRBJ2-2; 12 bases agree with TRBD2. After removal of 1 base from V and 8 bases from J, the junction contained 11 bases not matched to a gene. Germline values: CDR1 DFQATT, CDR2 SNEGSKA (reference sequence). The CDR3 has 17 residues. The CDR3 spells CSARGLAGGLTSGELFF. The CDR3 DNA follows: TGCAGTGCTAGAGGGCTAGCGGGGGGGCTTACTTCGGGGGAGCTGTTTTTT.

V usage is TRBV2 and J usage is TRBJ2-5; D might be TRBD1 (6 bases). Looked up from germline, CDR1 is SNHLY and CDR2 is FYNNEI. Trimming left V 8 bases short and J 5 bases short, with 15 bases between. The CDR3 totals 13 residues. The CDR3 spells CASQQGLRETQYF. The CDR3 DNA follows: TGTGCCAGCCAACAGGGTCTAAGGGAGACCCAGTACTTC. The whole variable domain, filled in from reference TRBV2 and TRBJ2-5, reads EPEVTQTPSHQVTQMGQEVILRCVPISNHLYFYWYRQILGQKVEFLVSFYNNEISEKSEIFDDQFSVERPDGSNFTLKIRSTKLEDSAMYFCASQQGLRETQYFGPGTRLLVL.

With regard to this clonotype: At one of its ends the junction is not consistent with the germline gene, which may arise from a read error. The genes are TRBV20-1 and TRBJ2-5; TRBD2 might be the D (7 bases). Germline loops: CDR1 DFQATT, CDR2 SNEGSKA (reference sequence). The CDR3 has 16 residues. CDR3 DNA: TGCAGTGCAAGAGGGTCGGCGGGGGCACAAGGCGAGACCCAGTACTTC. It specifies CSARGSAGAQGETQYF.

This clonotype was detected ten times or more. V usage is TRBV20-1 and J usage is TRBJ2-7, with TRBD2 matching over 10 bases. Germline V gene lookup returns CDR1 DFQATT and CDR2 SNEGSKA (reference sequence). The CDR3 is made up of 15 amino acids. Losses at the gene ends were 4 bases for V and 3 bases for J; bases not matched to a gene: 9. Written as DNA, the CDR3 is TGCAGTGCTAACAAAGTGACTAGCGGGCTCTACGAGCAGTACTTC. This sequence encodes CSANKVTSGLYEQYF.

This clonotype was seen a few times. The chain recombines TRBV5-6 with TRBJ2-7, with D possibly TRBD2 on 5 matching bases. Per the germline V gene, CDR1 is SGHDT and CDR2 is YYEEEE. The CDR3 sequence is 14 residues long. The V end was cut by 4 bases, the J end by 4 bases, with 15 bases between. CDR3 amino acids: CASSLRRISYEQYF. In DNA, the CDR3 is TGTGCCAGCAGCCTTCGGAGGATTAGTTACGAGCAGTACTTC.

V and J are TRBV7-2 and TRBJ1-4, with 9 bases that match TRBD1. V dropped 0 bases and J dropped 5; count of bases not matched to a gene: 1. Germline V lookup: CDR1 SGHTA, CDR2 FQGNSA. This CDR3 contains 15 residues. The DNA of the CDR3 is TGTGCCAGCAGCTTAGCCGGGACAGGGAATGAAAAACTGTTTTTT. This codes for CASSLAGTGNEKLFF. Complete variable domain (other parts from reference TRBV7-2 and TRBJ1-4): GAGVSQSPSNKVTEKGKDVELRCDPISGHTALYWYRQSLGQGLEFLIYFQGNSAPDKSGLPSDRFSAERTGGSVSTLTIQRTQQEDSAVYLCASSLAGTGNEKLFFGSGTQLSVL.

At least ten counts were recorded for this clonotype. The chain is built from TRBV3-1 and TRBJ2-1; 9 bases map to TRBD2. Looked up from germline, CDR1 is LGHDT and CDR2 is YNNKEL (reference sequence). There are 17 residues in the CDR3. V lost 0 bases, J lost 9 bases, and 12 bases stayed unmatched. The DNA for the CDR3 is TGTGCCAGCAGCCAAGATCTACGGAGCCTAGCGGGGTCTGAGCAGTTCTTC. It specifies CASSQDLRSLAGSEQFF.

The chain joins TRBV12-3 or TRBV12-4 to TRBJ1-6; 7 bases are shared with TRBD1. V lost 1 base and J lost 7; bases outside the gene matches: 7. CDR3 length: 16 amino acids. CDR3 bases: TGTGCCAGCAGTTTAGGGGGCAGGGGGGGCAATTCACCCCTCCACTTT. This sequence encodes CASSLGGRGGNSPLHF.

This clonotype was recorded a few times. This CDR3 reads CASSSRQGEGTEAFF. For the CDR3, the DNA is TGTGCCAGCAGTTCTCGGCAGGGGGAAGGCACTGAAGCTTTCTTT. The rearrangement joins TRBV6-6 to TRBJ1-1; TRBD1 aligns across 7 bases. The V and J ends lost 4 bases and 4 bases, in that order; junction bases with no gene match: 9. Germline CDR1 and CDR2: MNHNY and SVGAGI (reference sequence). This CDR3 region has 15 residues.

The genes are TRBV20-1 and TRBJ2-3, with D hard to call. Germline CDR1 is DFQATT and CDR2 is SNEGSKA (reference sequence). With 6 bases removed from V and 1 base from J, the gap between germline ends came to 14 bases. This CDR3 region has 14 residues. The CDR3 spells CSARPFLGTDTQYF. Written as DNA, the CDR3 is TGCAGTGCCCGCCCTTTTCTAGGCACAGATACGCAGTATTTT.

This clonotype was detected many times. The CDR3 reads CASSQGRDRERFYEQYF. The CDR3 coding sequence is TGTGCCAGCAGCCAAGGGCGGGACAGGGAAAGATTCTACGAGCAGTACTTC. The chain recombines TRBV14 with TRBJ2-7, with TRBD1 matching over 9 bases. CDR1 is SGHDN and CDR2 is FVKESK in the germline V gene. The CDR3 covers 17 residues. The junction had 10 bases not matched to a gene; V was cut back by 1 base and J by 3 bases.

The V call is TRBV20-1, the J call TRBJ1-1, with D unclear. This CDR3 contains 15 residues. The V end lost 0 bases, the J end lost 1 base, and 12 bases lay between the germline ends. From germline, CDR1 is DFQATT and CDR2 SNEGSKA (reference sequence). Here the CDR3 DNA reads TGCAGTGCTAGAGATGGTGAGACGGAGAACACTGAAGCTTTCTTT. Its protein is CSARDGETENTEAFF.

The gene calls are TRBV9 and TRBJ2-2, with 8 bases aligning to TRBD2. This CDR3 has 13 amino acids. The germline V gene has CDR1 SGDLS and CDR2 YYNGEE. The V segment lost 3 bases and the J segment 7 bases; nucleotides outside the gene matches: 2. CDR3 in amino acids: CASSGLASGELFF. The DNA of the CDR3 is TGTGCCAGCAGCGGACTAGCGAGCGGGGAGCTGTTTTTT.

This clonotype was observed a handful of times. V usage is TRBV7-2 and J usage is TRBJ1-4; the D gene is possibly TRBD1 (6 bases). The CDR3 runs 14 residues. Germline CDR1 reads SGHTA; CDR2 reads FQGNSA. Trimming left V 2 bases short and J 4 bases short, with 8 bases between. The CDR3 sequence is CASSLQGLNEKLFF. CDR3 coding DNA: TGTGCCAGCAGCTTACAGGGGCTTAATGAAAAACTGTTTTTT.

The chain is built from TRBV13 and TRBJ1-2; weak D call: TRBD1 (6 bases). CDR3 length equals 13 residues. Trimming removed 6 bases at V and 6 bases at J, with 14 bases between. Germline lookup yields CDR1 PRHDT and CDR2 FYEKMQ (reference sequence). The CDR3 loop is CASREGTPDGYTF. The CDR3 nucleotides are TGTGCCAGCAGGGAGGGGACACCTGATGGCTACACCTTC. Filled out from reference TRBV13 and TRBJ1-2, the complete variable domain reads AAGVIQSPRHLIKEKRETATLKCYPIPRHDTVYWYQQGPGQDPQFLISFYEKMQSDKGSIPDRFSAQQFSDYHSELNMSSLELGDSALYFCASREGTPDGYTFGSGTRLTVV.